These 8 T cell receptor beta chains were all obtained from the same sample, sequenced in a study of beta chain features in type 1 diabetes. Every isolated RNA sample was fully reverse transcribed, so sequencing captured expressed TCRB transcripts. This table comes from immunoSEQ multiplex PCR, and its TCRdb copy is limited to in-frame clones, with some not included. The profile covers about 390,000 clones, with 9.5% to 10% appearing a single time and about 0.6% taken by the ten largest. These receptors are not linked to any known antigen. Whole-study results and caveats: Shortening that was moderate but significant affected the TCRB CDR3s of Type 1 diabetes patients in all four CD4+ subsets.

The specimen sequenced was central memory CD4+ T cells from blood. The source is a man younger than 40 with type 1 diabetes.

This clone was detected only a few times. The chain combines TRBV10-3 with TRBJ2-3; 8 positions agree with TRBD2. The CDR3 consists of 15 residues. V shed 0 bases, J shed 5 bases, and the junction held 4 bases outside the gene matches. Germline CDR1 and CDR2: ENHRY and SYGVKD. CDR3 protein: CAISESLAGGDTQYF. CDR3 in DNA: TGTGCCATCAGTGAGTCTCTCGCGGGGGGAGATACGCAGTATTTT.

This clone was observed a handful of times. The rearrangement joins TRBV10-3 to TRBJ1-2; D remains unclear. The CDR3 covers 15 residues. Germline CDR1 ENHRY, CDR2 SYGVKD. Trimming stripped 3 bases from V and 4 bases from J, with 15 bases between. The CDR3 coding sequence is TGTGCCATCAGTGATCAACCGGGCTCAGGCTATGGCTACACCTTC. Amino acids: CAISDQPGSGYGYTF.

This clone was picked up a small number of times. V gene TRBV27 combines with J gene TRBJ1-4; D is possibly TRBD1 (5 bases). Germline assignment: CDR1 MNHEY and CDR2 SMNVEV (reference sequence). V was trimmed by 5 bases and J by 7 bases, leaving 17 bases between them. There are 15 residues in the CDR3. The CDR3 spells CASSPTGWGGEKLFF. CDR3 nucleotides: TGTGCCAGCAGTCCTACAGGATGGGGGGGTGAAAAACTGTTTTTT.

Only a few counts were recorded for this clone. The V and J genes are TRBV2 and TRBJ2-3; 9 bases fit TRBD2. CDR1 SNHLY and CDR2 FYNNEI come from the germline V gene. Trimming at V came to 4 bases and at J to 4 bases, leaving 9 bases not matched to a gene. The CDR3 runs 16 residues. The CDR3 sequence is CASSVRPAGGADTQYF. The CDR3 DNA is TGTGCCAGCAGTGTGAGGCCGGCGGGAGGGGCAGATACGCAGTATTTT.

This clone was recorded a few times. The chain couples TRBV7-2 to TRBJ2-5, with TRBD2 matching over 14 bases. This CDR3 comprises 16 residues. Trimming cost V 5 bases and J 4 bases; bases outside gene matches: 6. Germline CDR1 is SGHTA and CDR2 is FQGNSA. The CDR3 sequence is CASSVLGLAGGETQYF. CDR3 DNA sequence: TGTGCCAGCAGCGTCCTTGGACTAGCGGGAGGAGAGACCCAGTACTTC. Together with reference TRBV7-2 and TRBJ2-5, the CDR3 gives the full variable domain: GAGVSQSPSNKVTEKGKDVELRCDPISGHTALYWYRQSLGQGLEFLIYFQGNSAPDKSGLPSDRFSAERTGGSVSTLTIQRTQQEDSAVYLCASSVLGLAGGETQYFGPGTRLLVL.

This clone was found a few times. The genes are TRBV6-6 and TRBJ2-7; 8 nucleotides line up with TRBD2. Germline trimming cut 10 bases from V and 2 bases from J; bases unmatched to any gene: 10. There are 14 residues in the CDR3. Germline loops: CDR1 MNHNY, CDR2 SVGAGI (reference sequence). In DNA, the CDR3 is TGTGCCACCCGCCGAATGACTAGCGCCTACGAGCAGTACTTC. Translation gives CATRRMTSAYEQYF.

J is TRBJ2-1 and V is TRBV10-3; the D is unclear. Germline CDR1 is ENHRY and CDR2 is SYGVKD. The ends were cut back, 3 bases at V and 0 bases at J, with 9 bases in the middle. This CDR3 spans 15 amino acids. The CDR3 reads CAISETTYSYNEQFF. CDR3 in DNA: TGTGCCATCAGTGAAACAACCTACTCCTACAATGAGCAGTTCTTC.

This clone came up a few times. For the CDR3, the DNA is TGTGCCAGCAGCTTAACCGCGGGATGGGACGAGCAGTTCTTC. Protein: CASSLTAGWDEQFF. The V and J genes are TRBV7-3 and TRBJ2-1; D perhaps matches TRBD2 (6 bases). From germline, CDR1 is SGHTA and CDR2 FQGTGA. Trimming shortened V by 0 bases and J by 10 bases, and 13 bases separated the two germline ends. The CDR3 has 14 residues.